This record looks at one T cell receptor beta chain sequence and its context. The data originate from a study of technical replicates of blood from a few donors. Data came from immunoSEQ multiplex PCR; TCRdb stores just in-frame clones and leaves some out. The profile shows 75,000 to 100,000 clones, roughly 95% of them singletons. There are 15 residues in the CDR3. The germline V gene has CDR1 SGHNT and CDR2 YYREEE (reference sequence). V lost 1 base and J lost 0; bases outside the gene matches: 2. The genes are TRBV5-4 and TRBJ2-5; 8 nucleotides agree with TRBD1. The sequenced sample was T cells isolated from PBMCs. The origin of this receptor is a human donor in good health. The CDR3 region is CASSLRTGYQETQYF. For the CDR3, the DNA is TGTGCCAGCAGCTTGAGGACAGGGTACCAAGAGACCCAGTACTTC.